This T cell receptor beta chain is from a study of blood T cell repertoires in COVID-19. About the study: There were acute and convalescent COVID-19 samples, and they came from the United States, Italy and Spain.

Recovered participants had two consecutive negative NP/OP PCR tests, healthcare professional clearance, or symptom resolution. Original processing notes: Quantification of nucleated cells was approximated via reference gene primer amplification. Libraries were prepared by immunoSEQ multiplex PCR; TCRdb keeps only in-frame clonotypes and omits some of them. The V and J calls and clone size were taken over from that table, and D and trimming were inferred from the DNA. The sample has approximately 170,000 clones; around 84% are singletons. The sequence derives from a woman in her forties or fifties who had recovered from COVID-19. The specimen sequenced was PBMCs or T cells enriched from blood (not recorded which).

In DNA, the CDR3 is TGTGCCAGCAGTTCCAAGAGAGGGGGTACTGAAGCTTTCTTT. As protein: CASSSKRGGTEAFF. The chain links TRBV27 to TRBJ1-1, with a tentative D call TRBD1 (6 bases). The CDR3 covers 14 residues. Germline assignment: CDR1 MNHEY and CDR2 SMNVEV (reference sequence). V lost 4 bases and J 5 bases, leaving 14 bases between the germline ends.